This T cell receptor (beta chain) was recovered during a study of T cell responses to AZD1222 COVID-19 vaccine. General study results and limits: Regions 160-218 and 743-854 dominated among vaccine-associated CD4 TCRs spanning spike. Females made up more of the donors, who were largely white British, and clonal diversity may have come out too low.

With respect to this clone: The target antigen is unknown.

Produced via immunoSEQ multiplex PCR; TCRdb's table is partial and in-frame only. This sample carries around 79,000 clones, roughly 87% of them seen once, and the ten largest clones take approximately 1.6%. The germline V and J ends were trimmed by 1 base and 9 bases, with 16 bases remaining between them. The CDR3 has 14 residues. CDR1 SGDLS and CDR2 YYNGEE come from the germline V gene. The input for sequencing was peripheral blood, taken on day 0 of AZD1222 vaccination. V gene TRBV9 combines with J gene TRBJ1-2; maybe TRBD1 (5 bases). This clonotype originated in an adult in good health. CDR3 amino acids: CASSVIRDAASYTF. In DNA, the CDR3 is TGTGCCAGCAGCGTAATCAGGGATGCGGCGAGCTACACCTTC. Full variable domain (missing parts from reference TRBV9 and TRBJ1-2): DSGVTQTPKHLITATGQRVTLRCSPRSGDLSVYWYQQSLDQGLQFLIQYYNGEERAKGNILERFSAQQFPDLHSELNLSSLELGDSALYFCASSVIRDAASYTFGSGTRLTVV.